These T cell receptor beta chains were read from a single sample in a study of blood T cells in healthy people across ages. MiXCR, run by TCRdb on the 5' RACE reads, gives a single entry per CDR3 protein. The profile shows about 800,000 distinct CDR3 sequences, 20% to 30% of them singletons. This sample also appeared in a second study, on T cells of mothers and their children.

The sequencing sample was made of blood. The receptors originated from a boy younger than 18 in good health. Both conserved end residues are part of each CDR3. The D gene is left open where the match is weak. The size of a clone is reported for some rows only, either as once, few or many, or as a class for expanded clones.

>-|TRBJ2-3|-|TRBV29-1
CSVEGSADTQYF
TGCAGCGTTGAGGGGTCGGCAGATACGCAGTATTTT
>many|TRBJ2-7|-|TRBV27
CASKLQGYSYEQYF
TGTGCCAGCAAACTCCAGGGATACTCCTACGAGCAGTACTTC
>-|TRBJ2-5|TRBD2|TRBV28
CASSPLTSGGYQETQYF
TGTGCCAGCAGTCCCCTCACTAGCGGGGGGTACCAAGAGACCCAGTACTTC
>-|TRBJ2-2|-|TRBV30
CAWSVGRHTGELFF
TGTGCCTGGAGTGTAGGCAGACACACCGGGGAGCTGTTTTTT
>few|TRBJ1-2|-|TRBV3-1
CASSQGGAETNYGYTF
TGTGCCAGCAGCCAAGGCGGTGCAGAAACTAACTATGGCTACACCTTC
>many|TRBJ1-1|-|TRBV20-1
CSARDGEGLWNTEAFF
TGCAGTGCTAGAGATGGGGAGGGGCTCTGGAACACTGAAGCTTTCTTT
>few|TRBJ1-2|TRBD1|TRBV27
CASSLMGQGFGYTF
TGTGCCAGCAGTCTGATGGGACAGGGCTTTGGCTACACCTTC
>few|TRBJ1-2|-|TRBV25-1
CASSETGRGLGGYTF
TGTGCCAGCAGTGAAACGGGCAGGGGATTGGGTGGCTACACCTTC
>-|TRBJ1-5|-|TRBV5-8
CASSRGLVSNQPQHF
TGTGCCAGCAGCCGGGGCTTGGTGAGCAATCAGCCCCAGCATTTT
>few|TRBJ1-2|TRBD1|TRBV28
CASLGGQVVRGYTF
TGTGCCAGCTTGGGGGGACAGGTTGTGCGAGGCTACACCTTC
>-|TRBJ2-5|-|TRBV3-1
CASSQDSALVEEYF
TGTGCCAGCAGCCAAGATTCCGCACTCGTAGAAGAGTACTTC
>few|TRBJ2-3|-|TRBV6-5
CASSSGLLPDTQYF
TGTGCCAGCAGTTCCGGACTTCTTCCAGATACGCAGTATTTT
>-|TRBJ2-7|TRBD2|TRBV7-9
CASSLDGGVYEQYF
TGTGCCAGCAGCCTCGATGGGGGGGTCTACGAGCAGTACTTC
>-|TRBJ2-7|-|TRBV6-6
CASSYRRAEQYF
TGTGCCAGCAGTTACCGGAGAGCCGAGCAGTACTTC
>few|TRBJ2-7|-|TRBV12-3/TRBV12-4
CASSRLAGVSEQYF
TGTGCCAGCAGCCGATTGGCAGGGGTAAGCGAGCAGTACTTC
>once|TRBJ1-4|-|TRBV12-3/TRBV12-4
CASSFLRDHRATNEKLFF
TGTGCCAGCAGTTTTCTGCGGGACCACAGGGCTACTAATGAAAAACTGTTTTTT
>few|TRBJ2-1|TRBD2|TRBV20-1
CSAKVGSGSSYNEQFF
TGCAGTGCTAAGGTCGGAAGCGGGAGCTCCTACAATGAGCAGTTCTTC
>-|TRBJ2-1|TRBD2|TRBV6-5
CASSYSIAGGLVNEQFF
TGTGCCAGCAGTTACTCGATTGCGGGGGGCCTAGTCAATGAGCAGTTCTTC
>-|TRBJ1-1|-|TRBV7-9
CASSLGWGADTEAFF
TGTGCCAGCAGCTTAGGTTGGGGGGCCGACACTGAAGCTTTCTTT
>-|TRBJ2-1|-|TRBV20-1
CSPVVPTYNEQFF
TGCAGCCCGGTGGTTCCGACCTACAATGAGCAGTTCTTC
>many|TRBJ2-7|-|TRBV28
CASSLRGEQYF
TGTGCCAGCAGTTTGAGGGGCGAGCAGTACTTC
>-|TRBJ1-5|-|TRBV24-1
CATSDGTTNQPQHF
TGTGCCACCAGTGATGGGACTACCAATCAGCCCCAGCATTTT
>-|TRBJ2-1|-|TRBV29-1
CSGRANYNGQFF
TGCAGCGGGAGGGCCAACTACAATGGGCAGTTCTTC
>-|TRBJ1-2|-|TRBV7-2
CASSLGGLGRANYGYTF
TGTGCCAGCAGCTTAGGAGGCTTGGGCAGAGCTAACTATGGCTACACCTTC
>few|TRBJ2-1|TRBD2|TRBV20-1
CSADLPLSSGGDNEQFF
TGCAGTGCAGACCTACCCCTTTCTAGCGGGGGGGACAATGAGCAGTTCTTC
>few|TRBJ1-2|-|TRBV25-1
CASSEAWTDYGYTF
TGTGCCAGCAGTGAGGCATGGACAGATTACGGCTACACCTTC
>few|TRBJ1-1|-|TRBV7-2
CASSLSLVTEAFF
TGTGCCAGCAGCTTATCGTTGGTCACTGAAGCTTTCTTT
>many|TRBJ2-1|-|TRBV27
CASSWGGGYNEQFF
TGTGCCAGCAGTTGGGGGGGCGGGTACAATGAGCAGTTCTTC
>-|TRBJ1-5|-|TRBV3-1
CASSQSPGAGQPQHF
TGTGCCAGCAGCCAGTCCCCGGGGGCGGGTCAGCCCCAGCATTTT
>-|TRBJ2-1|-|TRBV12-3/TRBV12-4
CASNLNTYNEQFF
TGTGCCAGCAACCTTAACACCTACAATGAGCAGTTCTTC
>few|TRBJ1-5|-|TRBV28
CASSFGQAGNQPQHF
TGTGCCAGCAGTTTTGGTCAGGCGGGCAATCAGCCCCAGCATTTT
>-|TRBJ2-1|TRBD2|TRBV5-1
CASSLLLAGVNEQFF
TGCGCCAGCAGCTTGTTGCTAGCGGGAGTGAATGAGCAGTTCTTC
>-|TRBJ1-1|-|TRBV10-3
CAISEPDGPNTEAFF
TGTGCCATCAGTGAGCCGGACGGACCGAACACTGAAGCTTTCTTT
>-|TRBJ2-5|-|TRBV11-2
CASSLRSSGAGETQYF
TGTGCCAGCAGCTTACGAAGCTCGGGGGCGGGCGAGACCCAGTACTTC
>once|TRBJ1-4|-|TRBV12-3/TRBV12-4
CASRHTGTNEKLFF
TGTGCCAGCAGGCACACAGGGACTAATGAAAAACTGTTTTTT
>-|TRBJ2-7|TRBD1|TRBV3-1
CASSRQGSTEQYF
TGTGCCAGCAGCCGACAGGGATCTACGGAGCAGTACTTC
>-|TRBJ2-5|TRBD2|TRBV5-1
CASSLLSGSGETQYF
TGCGCCAGCAGCCTGCTGAGCGGGAGTGGGGAGACCCAGTACTTC
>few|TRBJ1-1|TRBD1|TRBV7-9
CASSPLTGDSAAFF
TGTGCCAGCAGCCCTCTAACAGGGGATTCCGCGGCTTTTTTT
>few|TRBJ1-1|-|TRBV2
CASSEQGTGNTEAFF
TGTGCCAGCAGTGAACAAGGGACGGGAAACACTGAAGCTTTCTTT
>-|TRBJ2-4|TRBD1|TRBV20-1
CSARETGTLAKNIQYF
TGCAGTGCTAGGGAGACAGGGACACTAGCCAAAAACATTCAGTACTTC
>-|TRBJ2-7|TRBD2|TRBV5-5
CASSFGTSGRVHEQYF
TGTGCCAGCAGCTTCGGGACTAGCGGGAGGGTACACGAGCAGTACTTC
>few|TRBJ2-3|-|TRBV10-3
CAIPTPRGADTQYF
TGTGCCATCCCGACGCCGAGGGGAGCAGATACGCAGTATTTT
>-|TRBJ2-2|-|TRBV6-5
CASSQSAGELFF
TGTGCCAGCAGTCAATCCGCCGGGGAGCTGTTTTTT
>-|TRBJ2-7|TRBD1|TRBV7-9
CASGRDRGYEQYF
TGTGCCAGCGGCCGGGACAGGGGCTACGAGCAGTACTTC